This T cell receptor (beta chain) originates from a study of T cells in Graves' hyperthyroidism and ophthalmopathy. Patients aged 18 to 65 with hyperthyroidism were newly diagnosed, with duration under 2 months. Reasons for excluding patients were uncontrolled infection, other autoimmune disease, pregnancy or lactation. There were TCR beta CDR3 regions amplified from RNA transcripts. The TCR CDR3 first-round RT-PCR relied on the HTBI primer set. TCRdb passed the multiplex PCR reads through MiXCR, listing each CDR3 protein once. The sample gives hundreds of thousands of distinct CDR3 sequences, roughly 14% of which show up once; 13% to 15% is in the top ten. Study conclusions and caveats: Stable hyperthyroidism was separated from ophthalmopathy by a model based on 13 V-J features. Most expanded thyroid clonotypes above 0.001 recurred in blood.

In this sample, this clonotype turned up many times. Its cognate antigen is unknown. Sequenced sample: blood. This sequence originates from a woman aged 18-29 years with Graves' hyperthyroidism.

CDR3 region: CASSLGRRNGNGQYF. CDR3 DNA: TGTGCCAGCAGCTTAGGACGACGAAACGGTAACGGGCAGTACTTC. The chain is built from TRBV11-1 and TRBJ2-7; D unresolved. The CDR3 is 15 residues long. V lost 1 base to trimming and J lost 9 bases, with 19 bases between them. Germline V gives CDR1 SGHAT, CDR2 FQDESV (reference sequence). Drawing the rest from reference TRBV11-1 and TRBJ2-7, the complete variable domain is EAEVAQSPRYKITEKSQAVAFWCDPISGHATLYWYRQILGQGPELLVQFQDESVVDDSQLPKDRFSAERLKGVDSTLKIQPAELGDSAMYLCASSLGRRNGNGQYFGPGTRLTVT.